This T cell receptor (beta chain) was profiled in a study of T cell responses to AZD1222 COVID-19 vaccine. The study, taken as a whole, reports: Spike-wide coverage was observed for vaccine-associated CD4 TCRs, with dominant responses at 160-218 and 743-854. Baseline seropositivity characterized only a handful of AZD1222 recipients. The donor cohort was predominantly white British with a female majority, and clonal diversity may have been underestimated.

Profiled with immunoSEQ multiplex PCR; TCRdb holds only in-frame clones, not every one. This sample has about 78,000 clones, with 70% to 85% found just once. To note about this clone: Its antigen is not known.

CDR1 LNHDA and CDR2 SQIVND come from the germline V gene (reference sequence). Trimming took 3 bases from V and 2 from J, leaving 13 bases between them. The CDR3 spans 15 residues. This TCR came from an adult in good health. The chain uses TRBV19 and TRBJ1-1; perhaps TRBD1 as D (6 bases). Source: peripheral blood, taken on day 0 of AZD1222 vaccination. CDR3 in DNA: TGTGCCAGTAGTATCACCGGGACAAGTAACACTGAAGCTTTCTTT. It encodes CASSITGTSNTEAFF.